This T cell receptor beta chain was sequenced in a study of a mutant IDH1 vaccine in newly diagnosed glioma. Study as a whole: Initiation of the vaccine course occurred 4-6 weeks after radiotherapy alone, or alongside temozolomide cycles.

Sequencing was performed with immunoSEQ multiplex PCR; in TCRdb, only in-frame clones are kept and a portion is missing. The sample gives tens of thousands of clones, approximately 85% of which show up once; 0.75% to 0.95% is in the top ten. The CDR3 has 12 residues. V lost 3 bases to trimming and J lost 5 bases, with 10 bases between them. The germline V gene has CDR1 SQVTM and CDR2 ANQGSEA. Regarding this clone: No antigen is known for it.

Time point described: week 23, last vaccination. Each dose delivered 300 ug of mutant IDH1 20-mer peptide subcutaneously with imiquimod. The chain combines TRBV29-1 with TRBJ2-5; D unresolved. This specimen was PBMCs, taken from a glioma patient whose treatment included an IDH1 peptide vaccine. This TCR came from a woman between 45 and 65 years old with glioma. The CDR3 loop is CSVDRGVETQYF. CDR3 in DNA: TGCAGCGTTGACAGAGGAGTGGAGACCCAGTACTTC.